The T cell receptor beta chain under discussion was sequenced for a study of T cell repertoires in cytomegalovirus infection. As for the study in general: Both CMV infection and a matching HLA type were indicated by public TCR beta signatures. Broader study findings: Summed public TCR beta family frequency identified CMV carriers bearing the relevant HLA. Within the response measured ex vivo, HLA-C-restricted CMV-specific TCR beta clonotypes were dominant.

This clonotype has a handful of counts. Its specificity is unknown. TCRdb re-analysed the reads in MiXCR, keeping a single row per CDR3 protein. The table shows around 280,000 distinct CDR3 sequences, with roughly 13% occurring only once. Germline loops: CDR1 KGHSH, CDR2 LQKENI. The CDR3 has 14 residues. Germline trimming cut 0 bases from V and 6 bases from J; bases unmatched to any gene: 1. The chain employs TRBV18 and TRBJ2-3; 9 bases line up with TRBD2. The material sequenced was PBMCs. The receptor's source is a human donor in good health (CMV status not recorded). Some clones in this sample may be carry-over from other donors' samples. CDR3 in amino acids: CASSPPSGGDTQYF. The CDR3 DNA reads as TGTGCCAGCTCACCACCTAGCGGGGGTGATACGCAGTATTTT.